These 27 T cell receptor beta chains share one sample of origin, sequenced in a study of beta chain features in type 1 diabetes. The study reverse transcribed the entire isolated RNA, so it sequenced expressed TCRB transcripts. Assay used: immunoSEQ multiplex PCR; TCRdb lists only in-frame clones, some missing. The data contain about 160,000 clones, 7% to 10% of them singletons. The source material was central memory CD4+ T cells from blood. These receptors all stem from a woman between 18 and 29 years old in good health.

This chain links TRBV10-3 with TRBJ2-2; 7 bases fit TRBD1. Germline lookup yields CDR1 ENHRY and CDR2 SYGVKD. This CDR3 spans 14 amino acids. The V and J ends lost 9 bases and 1 base, in that order; junction bases with no gene match: 5. The CDR3 region is CAIQGQENTGELFF. The DNA for the CDR3 is TGTGCCATACAGGGGCAAGAGAACACCGGGGAGCTGTTTTTT.

The chain recombines TRBV29-1 with TRBJ1-1; D unresolved. V lost 3 bases to trimming and J lost 3 bases, with 8 bases between them. Germline V gene lookup returns CDR1 SQVTM and CDR2 ANQGSEA. CDR3 length: 12 residues. The CDR3 reads CSVDISDTEAFF. The CDR3 bases are TGCAGCGTTGACATATCGGACACTGAAGCTTTCTTT.

In its sample, this clone was seen a few times. A much bigger clone sits one base away, suggesting this may be a read error. The chain uses TRBV5-5 and TRBJ1-5; D not certain. The CDR3 extends over 13 amino acids. The V and J ends lost 0 bases and 2 bases respectively, with 3 bases between them. Germline-derived CDR1 and CDR2 are SGHKS and YYEKEE (reference sequence). The CDR3: CASSLAGNQPQHF. CDR3 coding DNA: TGTGCCAGCAGCTTGGCAGGCAATCAGCCCCAGCATTTT.

This clone was seen more than once but under ten times. The CDR3 protein is CASSVRDRATDTQYF. CDR3 nucleotide sequence: TGTGCCAGCAGCGTCCGGGACAGGGCAACAGATACGCAGTATTTT. The rearrangement joins TRBV9 to TRBJ2-3, with 9 bases identical to TRBD1. This CDR3 comprises 15 residues. Germline V gene data show CDR1 as SGDLS and CDR2 as YYNGEE. V trimming: 2 bases; J trimming: 3 bases; junction bases outside the gene matches: 4.

Only a few counts were recorded for this clone. The genes are TRBV5-1 and TRBJ2-5; D remains unclear. The CDR3 extends over 13 amino acids. V lost 0 bases to trimming and J lost 5 bases, with 8 bases between them. From germline, CDR1 is SGHRS and CDR2 YFSETQ. Written as DNA, the CDR3 is TGCGCCAGCAGCTTGGAGGTGAGGGAGACCCAGTACTTC. Translating gives CASSLEVRETQYF. Full variable domain (remainder filled in from reference TRBV5-1 and TRBJ2-5): KAGVTQTPRYLIKTRGQQVTLSCSPISGHRSVSWYQQTPGQGLQFLFEYFSETQRNKGNFPGRFSGRQFSNSRSEMNVSTLELGDSALYLCASSLEVRETQYFGPGTRLLVL.

Only a few counts were recorded for this clone. The gene calls are TRBV5-1 and TRBJ2-5, with D possibly matching TRBD2 (6 bases). V gave up 4 bases and J gave up 3 bases, with 13 bases separating them. Germline-derived CDR1 and CDR2 are SGHRS and YFSETQ. CDR3 size: 14 residues. The DNA of the CDR3 is TGCGCCAGCAGCCCCGCAATAGCGGAAGAGACCCAGTACTTC. Its translation: CASSPAIAEETQYF. Full variable domain (rest looked up from reference TRBV5-1 and TRBJ2-5): KAGVTQTPRYLIKTRGQQVTLSCSPISGHRSVSWYQQTPGQGLQFLFEYFSETQRNKGNFPGRFSGRQFSNSRSEMNVSTLELGDSALYLCASSPAIAEETQYFGPGTRLLVL.

The rearrangement joins TRBV5-6 to TRBJ2-3; D perhaps matches TRBD1 (6 bases). The CDR3 runs to 16 residues. Trimming removed 1 base from V and 0 bases from J, with 12 bases in between. Germline values: CDR1 SGHDT, CDR2 YYEEEE. DNA of the CDR3: TGTGCCAGCAGCTTGAAGGGGGATACTAGCACAGATACGCAGTATTTT. Translating it yields CASSLKGDTSTDTQYF.

This clone appeared many times. This sequence joins TRBV14 and TRBJ2-7; tentative D call: TRBD2 (5 bases). Trimming cost V 4 bases and J 1 base, with 17 bases left between them. The V gene's germline CDR1 is SGHDN and CDR2 FVKESK. There are 16 residues in the CDR3. The CDR3 nucleotides are TGTGCCAGCAGCCTGAGGGAGTCTAGCAGGTCCTACGAGCAGTACTTC. The encoded protein is CASSLRESSRSYEQYF.

The chain uses TRBV5-5 and TRBJ2-7; TRBD2 is a possible D gene (5 bases). V gave up 2 bases and J gave up 5 bases, with 11 bases separating them. Germline V gene sequence: CDR1 SGHKS, CDR2 YYEKEE (reference sequence). CDR3 length: 13 amino acids. CDR3 bases: TGTGCCAGCAGCTTTCAGCCCGGGGACGAGCAGTACTTC. This sequence encodes CASSFQPGDEQYF.

The rearrangement links TRBV10-3 to TRBJ2-5; no reliable D call. CDR1 and CDR2 from the germline V gene are ENHRY and SYGVKD. Trimming pared 8 bases from V and 1 base from J, leaving 8 bases between. The CDR3 sequence is 12 residues long. The CDR3 reads CAIADTQETQYF. The DNA of the CDR3 is TGTGCCATCGCCGACACCCAAGAGACCCAGTACTTC.

The sample holds a few counts of this clone. One end of the junction is discordant with germline, which a read error may explain. The CDR3: CASSPDSGTSYRYTF. The CDR3 DNA reads as TGCGCCAGCAGCCCAGACAGTGGGACTAGCTATCGCTACACCTTC. The chain has TRBV4-3 and TRBJ1-2, with D maybe TRBD1 (5 bases). This CDR3 has 15 amino acids. Germline-derived CDR1 and CDR2 are LGHNA and YSLEER.

This clone was seen a handful of times. The chain joins TRBV6-5 to TRBJ2-3; D uncertain. The V end lost 6 bases, the J end lost 0 bases, and 10 bases lay between the germline ends. The CDR3 is made up of 14 amino acids. Germline V CDR1 and CDR2: MNHEY, SVGAGI. Written as DNA, the CDR3 is TGTGCCAGCAGAAAGCCACAGAGCACAGATACGCAGTATTTT. It yields the protein CASRKPQSTDTQYF.

Notes on this clone: The junction does not match germline at one end; this may be a read error. The gene calls are TRBV7-7 and TRBJ2-3; perhaps D is TRBD1 or TRBD2 (5 bases each). The CDR3 sequence is 15 residues long. Per the germline V gene, CDR1 is SSHAT and CDR2 is FNYEAQ (reference sequence). CDR3 DNA: TGTGCTAGCAGCTTAGGGACGGGGATCACAGATACGCAGTATTTT. The encoded protein is CASSLGTGITDTQYF.

This chain connects TRBV7-2 to TRBJ2-7; 7 bases map to TRBD2. The germline CDR1 and CDR2 sequences are SGHTA and FQGNSA. CDR3 length: 16 amino acids. V lost 2 bases and J lost 2; bases outside the gene matches: 9. CDR3 DNA sequence: TGTGCCAGCAGCTTAACTTGGAGCGGGGTCCCCTACGAGCAGTACTTC. Translating gives CASSLTWSGVPYEQYF. The variable domain in full, with the rest retrieved from reference TRBV7-2 and TRBJ2-7, is GAGVSQSPSNKVTEKGKDVELRCDPISGHTALYWYRQSLGQGLEFLIYFQGNSAPDKSGLPSDRFSAERTGGSVSTLTIQRTQQEDSAVYLCASSLTWSGVPYEQYFGPGTRLTVT.

This chain links TRBV6-1 with TRBJ2-7; unclear D gene. CDR3 length: 15 amino acids. Germline CDR1 is MNHNS and CDR2 is SASEGT. The V end lost 2 bases, the J end lost 2 bases, and 13 bases lay between the germline ends. The CDR3 DNA reads as TGTGCCAGCAGTGAACGCGGTGGCTTTGCCTACGAGCAGTACTTC. Amino acids: CASSERGGFAYEQYF.

The V gene is TRBV5-1, the J gene TRBJ1-2, with 10 positions matching TRBD1. The ends lost 5 bases at V and 5 bases at J; junction bases unmatched: 6. The CDR3 is made up of 14 amino acids. Germline V gene data show CDR1 as SGHRS and CDR2 as YFSETQ. In nucleotides, the CDR3 is TGCGCCAGCAGACCCGGGACAGGGGAGTATGGCTACACCTTC. Translating it yields CASRPGTGEYGYTF.

This clone was counted between two and nine times. The rearrangement links TRBV10-2 to TRBJ2-3, with 9 bases fitting TRBD2. After removal of 6 bases from V and 0 bases from J, the junction contained 4 bases not matched to a gene. CDR1 and CDR2 (germline): WSHSY, SAAADI. CDR3 length: 15 amino acids. The CDR3: CASRWTSESTDTQYF. The CDR3 DNA sequence: TGCGCCAGCAGATGGACTAGCGAGAGCACAGATACGCAGTATTTT.

This clone was seen only a few times. The chain couples TRBV5-6 to TRBJ2-1; D gene uncertain. Germline V gene sequence: CDR1 SGHDT, CDR2 YYEEEE. The CDR3 totals 12 residues. V lost 2 bases to trimming and J lost 6 bases, with 6 bases between them. CDR3 sequence reads: CASSLLANEQFF. The DNA for the CDR3 is TGTGCCAGCAGCTTATTGGCCAATGAGCAGTTCTTC.

This rearrangement joins TRBV5-1 to TRBJ2-7; D is unclear. V was cut by 0 bases and J by 0 bases, with 13 bases left in between. Germline-derived CDR1 and CDR2 are SGHRS and YFSETQ. The CDR3 is 16 amino acids. Here the CDR3 reads CASSLAADSYSYEQYF. DNA for the CDR3: TGCGCCAGCAGCTTGGCGGCAGACTCTTACTCCTACGAGCAGTACTTC.

This clone was detected a few times. The chain combines TRBV2 with TRBJ1-1, with 7 bases matching TRBD1. The germline V gene has CDR1 SNHLY and CDR2 FYNNEI. With 7 bases clipped from V and 1 base from J, the junction kept 3 bases outside the gene matches. This CDR3 has 13 amino acids. The CDR3 sequence is CASKGQWNTEAFF. CDR3 nucleotide sequence: TGTGCCAGCAAGGGACAGTGGAACACTGAAGCTTTCTTT.

This clone has just a few counts. This chain joins TRBV7-9 and TRBJ2-2; 8 bases line up with TRBD1. Germline values: CDR1 SEHNR, CDR2 FQNEAQ (reference sequence). The V gene end was trimmed by 5 bases and the J gene end by 7 bases; junction bases not matched to a gene: 3. There are 13 residues in the CDR3. The CDR3 nucleotides read TGTGCCAGCAGCGGACAGGGTATCGGGGAGCTGTTTTTT. Translation: CASSGQGIGELFF. Filled out from reference TRBV7-9 and TRBJ2-2, the complete variable domain reads DTGVSQNPRHKITKRGQNVTFRCDPISEHNRLYWYRQTLGQGPEFLTYFQNEAQLEKSRLLSDRFSAERPKGSFSTLEIQRTEQGDSAMYLCASSGQGIGELFFGEGSRLTVL.

The chain has TRBV5-1 and TRBJ1-1; D is uncertain. CDR3 length: 14 amino acids. CDR1 and CDR2 (germline): SGHRS, YFSETQ. Trimming took off 1 base at V and 0 bases at J, with 7 bases between the two ends. Here the CDR3 DNA reads TGCGCCAGCAGCTTGATCGGGATGAACACTGAAGCTTTCTTT. The encoded protein is CASSLIGMNTEAFF.

The chain couples TRBV30 to TRBJ1-5, with 7 bases that match TRBD1. Germline loops: CDR1 GTSNPN, CDR2 SVGIG (reference sequence). Trimming cost V 1 base and J 4 bases; bases outside gene matches: 7. The CDR3 has 15 residues. This chain's CDR3 is CAWSGLGTVNQPQHF. CDR3 sequence (DNA): TGTGCCTGGAGTGGTCTCGGGACAGTTAATCAGCCCCAGCATTTT. Using reference TRBV30 and TRBJ1-5 for the parts outside the CDR3, the full variable domain is SQTIHQWPATLVQPVGSPLSLECTVEGTSNPNLYWYRQAAGRGLQLLFYSVGIGQISSEVPQNLSASRPQDRQFILSSKKLLLSDSGFYLCAWSGLGTVNQPQHFGDGTRLSIL.

The V and J genes are TRBV7-2 and TRBJ1-4; D unresolved. CDR1 and CDR2 from the germline V gene are SGHTA and FQGNSA. Trimming removed 5 bases at V and 8 bases at J, with 15 bases between. This CDR3 spans 14 amino acids. Here the CDR3 reads CASSPTWRPEKLFF. The CDR3 DNA reads TGTGCCAGCAGCCCAACCTGGAGACCCGAAAAACTGTTTTTT.

This clone was seen at least ten times. This rearrangement joins TRBV7-2 to TRBJ1-1; D not resolved. Per the germline V gene, CDR1 is SGHTA and CDR2 is FQGNSA. The CDR3 covers 13 residues. V was pared by 4 bases and J by 0 bases, with 6 bases between. The CDR3 protein is CASSSQMNTEAFF. The CDR3 bases are TGTGCCAGCAGCTCCCAGATGAACACTGAAGCTTTCTTT.

This chain connects TRBV20-1 to TRBJ2-1; D unresolved. Germline CDR1 is DFQATT and CDR2 is SNEGSKA (reference sequence). V was clipped by 3 bases and J by 6 bases, with 3 bases between them. The CDR3 spans 10 residues. CDR3 sequence reads: CSASRNEQFF. The CDR3 nucleotides read TGCAGTGCTAGCCGCAATGAGCAGTTCTTC.

This chain links TRBV19 with TRBJ2-3, with unresolved D. The CDR3 loop spans 13 amino acids. Trimming cost V 5 bases and J 8 bases, with 14 bases left between them. The germline CDR1 and CDR2 sequences are LNHDA and SQIVND (reference sequence). The CDR3 reads CASSPRTEATQYF. In nucleotides, the CDR3 is TGTGCCAGTAGTCCCCGAACCGAGGCTACGCAGTATTTT.